The text below deals with one T cell receptor beta chain. Its antigen is currently unknown. The donors gave bone marrow, and they were healthy. PCR employed 60 Vbeta and 13 Jbeta primers. Using immunoSEQ multiplex PCR, the repertoire was profiled, and TCRdb retains in-frame clones only, with some absent. The data contain about 140,000 clones, 70% to 75% of them seen just once; the ten biggest clones take up around 1.6%. The source of the sample is a study of cytomegalovirus exposure and HLA in healthy donors. General study results and limits: Earlier analysis found most TCR beta V segments productive about 87% or about 30% of the time.

With V trimmed by 7 bases and J by 2 bases, 7 bases remained unmatched. This CDR3 contains 15 residues. Germline CDR1 is SGHRS and CDR2 is YFSETQ. Input material: PBMCs. The clonotype was recovered from a woman aged 30 to 39 in good health and CMV-seronegative. The chain carries TRBV5-1 and TRBJ2-2; 8 bases fit TRBD1. The CDR3 region is CASEQGAPNTGELFF. The CDR3 coding sequence is TGCGCCAGCGAGCAGGGGGCGCCCAACACCGGGGAGCTGTTTTTT.